This T cell receptor (gamma chain) was identified in a study of gamma-delta chains in newborns, infants, children. The wider study: Innate gammadelta T cells reportedly expand polyclonally right after birth, driven by microbial exposure, per the title.

With 0 bases clipped from V and 8 bases from J, the junction kept 13 bases outside the gene matches. Germline CDR1 reads GITISATS; CDR2 reads ISYDGTV (reference sequence). This CDR3 contains 19 residues. TCRdb called clones anew from the reads with CATT. The table includes over a hundred gamma-chain clones, 32% detected once. Judged by abundance, this clone is large (0.1 to 1%). This TCR was sampled from a child who was a newborn, infant or young child, either healthy, febrile or measles-vaccinated (not recorded which). The sequenced sample was blood. J is TRGJP and V is TRGV9. Since TCRdb gives no J gene, matching the DNA to germline was used here to assign it. The CDR3 coding sequence is TGTGCCTTGTGGGAGGTGCAGCATGGGGTAAAGTTGGGCAAAAAAATCAAGGTATTT. It is translated as CALWEVQHGVKLGKKIKVF.